The next 32 T cell receptor beta chains were all read from a single sample in a study of blood T cell repertoires in COVID-19. Libraries were prepared by immunoSEQ multiplex PCR; TCRdb keeps only in-frame clonotypes and omits some of them. The sample consists of about 430,000 clones, around nine tenths of them appearing once. Sequencing was performed on PBMCs or T cells enriched from blood (not recorded which). All receptors come from a young woman who had been exposed to COVID-19.

CDR3 nucleotides: TGTGCCAGCAGCTTAGCCACAGGGGGCCATCAGCCCCAGCATTTT. As protein: CASSLATGGHQPQHF. V usage is TRBV7-8 and J usage is TRBJ1-5; 9 nucleotides match TRBD1. Trimming took 0 bases from V and 5 from J; bases not matched to a gene: 2. The CDR3 extends over 15 amino acids. Germline CDR1 SGHVS, CDR2 FQNEAQ.

This chain joins TRBV3-1 (or the pseudogene TRBV3-2) and TRBJ1-2, with unresolved D. V lost 3 bases and J lost 7, with 6 bases in between. The germline gives CDR1 LGHDT, CDR2 YNNKEL (reference sequence). This CDR3 has 11 residues. The CDR3 DNA is TGTGCCAGCAGCCATCCTTCTGGCTACACCTTC. Translating gives CASSHPSGYTF.

The gene calls are TRBV24-1 and TRBJ2-5; 8 bases map to TRBD2. CDR3 length: 13 residues. CDR1 and CDR2 from the germline V gene are KGHDR and SFDVKD. V lost 5 bases and J lost 5; bases outside the gene matches: 3. The CDR3 loop reads CATSAGGVETQYF. DNA of the CDR3: TGTGCCACCAGTGCGGGAGGGGTGGAGACCCAGTACTTC.

The genes are TRBV12-3 or TRBV12-4 and TRBJ1-1; no definite D call. The V end was cut by 3 bases, the J end by 7 bases, with 6 bases between. CDR3 length: 11 amino acids. For the CDR3, the DNA is TGTGCCAGCAGTTTCTCAGGTGAAGCTTTCTTT. This translates into CASSFSGEAFF.

The chain links TRBV15 to TRBJ2-1; D not certain. The CDR3 consists of 13 residues. Trimming cost V 1 base and J 7 bases, with 8 bases left between them. Germline CDR1 LNHNV, CDR2 YYDKDF (reference sequence). The CDR3 here is CATSRVPGNEQFF. CDR3 coding DNA: TGTGCCACCAGCAGAGTCCCCGGGAATGAGCAGTTCTTC.

V gene TRBV6-6 combines with J gene TRBJ1-2; 8 positions match TRBD1. Germline CDR1 reads MNHNY; CDR2 reads SVGAGI (reference sequence). After removal of 6 bases from V and 1 base from J, the junction contained 7 bases not matched to a gene. This CDR3 has 15 amino acids. The CDR3 nucleotides are TGTGCCAGCAGCCTCAGGACAGGGAATAACTATGGCTACACCTTC. This codes for CASSLRTGNNYGYTF.

Only a few counts were recorded for this clone. J is TRBJ1-2 and V is TRBV5-6; D not resolved. Germline-derived CDR1 and CDR2 are SGHDT and YYEEEE. Trimming removed 4 bases at V and 5 bases at J, with 9 bases between. CDR3 length equals 12 residues. CDR3 amino acids: CASSPRGYGYTF. CDR3 sequence (DNA): TGTGCCAGCAGCCCTCGGGGTTATGGCTACACCTTC.

This chain joins TRBV27 and TRBJ1-6, with D perhaps matching TRBD1 (5 bases). V was cut by 6 bases and J by 7 bases, with 10 bases left in between. Per the germline V gene, CDR1 is MNHEY and CDR2 is SMNVEV (reference sequence). The CDR3 is 13 amino acids. The CDR3: CASSGTLNSPLHF. CDR3 in DNA: TGTGCCAGCAGCGGGACTCTAAATTCACCCCTCCACTTT.

This clone was seen just once. The chain links TRBV19 to TRBJ2-7; possibly TRBD2 for D (6 bases). Germline lookup yields CDR1 LNHDA and CDR2 SQIVND (reference sequence). CDR3 length: 14 amino acids. V lost 4 bases and J lost 5, with 15 bases in between. CDR3 coding DNA: TGTGCCAGTAGTAGATGGAGGGGCTGGAACGAGCAGTACTTC. It codes for CASSRWRGWNEQYF.

This clone showed up just once. The chain employs TRBV9 and TRBJ2-3, with D possibly matching TRBD2 (5 bases). V was pared by 0 bases and J by 1 base, with 9 bases between. The CDR3 contains 15 residues. CDR1 and CDR2 (germline): SGDLS, YYNGEE. The CDR3 DNA sequence: TGTGCCAGCAGCGTAGTTTGGGGAGGCACAGATACGCAGTATTTT. It translates to CASSVVWGGTDTQYF. The full variable domain, rest sourced from reference TRBV9 and TRBJ2-3, is DSGVTQTPKHLITATGQRVTLRCSPRSGDLSVYWYQQSLDQGLQFLIQYYNGEERAKGNILERFSAQQFPDLHSELNLSSLELGDSALYFCASSVVWGGTDTQYFGPGTRLTVL.

The V and J genes are TRBV6-5 and TRBJ1-1; maybe TRBD1 (6 bases). With 4 bases removed from V and 1 base from J, the gap between germline ends came to 13 bases. This CDR3 spans 15 amino acids. The germline V gene has CDR1 MNHEY and CDR2 SVGAGI. CDR3 amino acids: CASSLSGARNTEAFF. The CDR3, as DNA: TGTGCCAGCAGTTTGTCAGGGGCGAGGAACACTGAAGCTTTCTTT.

This chain links TRBV9 with TRBJ1-1, with 7 bases matching TRBD1. V lost 4 bases and J lost 1; bases outside the gene matches: 7. Germline CDR1 is SGDLS and CDR2 is YYNGEE. The CDR3 spans 15 residues. The chain's CDR3 is CASSLTGTANTEAFF. Here the CDR3 DNA reads TGTGCCAGCAGCCTTACCGGGACAGCGAACACTGAAGCTTTCTTT.

This clone came up once. This sequence joins TRBV11-3 and TRBJ2-7, with TRBD2 identical over 8 bases. The V and J ends lost 2 bases and 3 bases, in that order; junction bases with no gene match: 9. The CDR3 runs 16 residues. Germline V gene sequence: CDR1 SGHNT, CDR2 YENEEA. This CDR3 is CASSLTAGAGYYEQYF. The CDR3 DNA reads TGTGCCAGCAGCTTAACAGCGGGAGCAGGGTACTACGAGCAGTACTTC.

The V gene is TRBV6-5, the J gene TRBJ2-7; TRBD1 matches 8 bases. The germline V gene has CDR1 MNHEY and CDR2 SVGAGI. V was clipped by 6 bases and J by 4 bases; unmatched bases: 5. The CDR3 loop spans 13 amino acids. The CDR3 region is CASRLDREYEQYF. CDR3 nucleotides: TGTGCCAGCAGATTGGACAGGGAGTACGAGCAGTACTTC.

This clone showed up just a few times. The rearrangement uses TRBV23-1 and TRBJ2-1, with 8 bases aligning to TRBD1. TRBV23-1 is identified as an open reading frame with a role that is uncertain. V gave up 6 bases and J gave up 2 bases; unmatched junction bases: 12. The CDR3 contains 17 residues. Here the CDR3 DNA reads TGCGCCAGCAGGCGAAGATCACCGGGACAGGCCTACAATGAGCAGTTCTTC. Amino acid sequence: CASRRRSPGQAYNEQFF.

This chain connects TRBV7-2 to TRBJ2-1; TRBD2 aligns across 7 bases. Trimming removed 6 bases from V and 9 bases from J; junction bases left unmatched: 8. Germline V gene data show CDR1 as SGHTA and CDR2 as FQGNSA. The CDR3 runs 13 residues. DNA of the CDR3: TGTGCCAGCAGACGGCTAGCGGTATCTGAGCAGTTCTTC. Protein sequence: CASRRLAVSEQFF.

This clone was seen only once. The chain's CDR3 is CASRIFAGNYGYTF. In nucleotides, the CDR3 is TGTGCCAGCAGGATCTTTGCAGGGAACTATGGCTACACCTTC. V usage is TRBV28 and J usage is TRBJ1-2; D is possibly TRBD1 (5 bases). Trimming pared 6 bases from V and 2 bases from J, leaving 13 bases between. CDR1 is MDHEN, CDR2 SYDVKM, per germline. The CDR3 loop spans 14 amino acids.

V and J are TRBV28 and TRBJ1-2; a possible D gene is TRBD1 (5 bases). The V end was cut by 1 base, the J end by 4 bases, with 10 bases between. CDR3 size: 14 residues. CDR1 MDHEN and CDR2 SYDVKM come from the germline V gene. The CDR3 sequence: CASSLSGAFYGYTF. The CDR3 coding sequence is TGTGCCAGCAGTTTATCTGGGGCTTTCTATGGCTACACCTTC.

The rearrangement joins TRBV18 to TRBJ2-3, with D unclear. Trimming took 1 base from V and 2 from J, leaving 10 bases between them. This CDR3 spans 15 amino acids. Germline V gives CDR1 KGHSH, CDR2 LQKENI. The CDR3 bases are TGTGCCAGCTCACCACAGTCAGGCCCCACAGATACGCAGTATTTT. Encoded protein: CASSPQSGPTDTQYF.

The chain has TRBV15 and TRBJ2-6; 8 nucleotides line up with TRBD1. The germline V gene has CDR1 LNHNV and CDR2 YYDKDF (reference sequence). The CDR3 runs to 18 residues. V lost 0 bases to trimming and J lost 2 bases; unmatched junction nucleotides: 6. CDR3 DNA: TGTGCCACCAGCAGAGATAGACAGGGGATTGCTGGGGCCAACGTCCTGACTTTC. This translates into CATSRDRQGIAGANVLTF. Supplemented by reference TRBV15 and TRBJ2-6, the full variable domain reads DAMVIQNPRYQVTQFGKPVTLSCSQTLNHNVMYWYQQKSSQAPKLLFHYYDKDFNNEADTPDNFQSRRPNTSFCFLDIRSPGLGDTAMYLCATSRDRQGIAGANVLTFGAGSRLTVL.

This chain joins TRBV7-3 and TRBJ2-1; TRBD2 matches at 11 bases. The CDR3 has 16 residues. CDR1 is SGHTA and CDR2 is FQGTGA in the germline V gene. J lost 9 bases, V lost 1 base, and 8 bases had no gene match. The CDR3 DNA follows: TGTGCCAGCAGCTTAAATAGCGGGGGGGCTCGAGGTGAGCAGTTCTTC. Its protein product is CASSLNSGGARGEQFF.

This chain joins TRBV6-2 or TRBV6-3 and TRBJ1-5; TRBD1 matches at 8 bases. Germline CDR1 is MNHEY and CDR2 is SVGEGT. V gave up 2 bases and J gave up 2 bases; unmatched junction bases: 8. The CDR3 runs 17 residues. The CDR3 DNA is TGTGCCAGCAGTTACCCGACAGGGGCGCAGGGCAATCAGCCCCAGCATTTT. Residues: CASSYPTGAQGNQPQHF.

The chain employs TRBV10-3 and TRBJ2-1; 8 bases fit TRBD2. This CDR3 is built from 14 residues. Germline trimming cut 10 bases from V and 0 bases from J; bases unmatched to any gene: 5. The V gene's germline CDR1 is ENHRY and CDR2 SYGVKD. Here the CDR3 reads CATGGAASYNEQFF. CDR3 sequence (DNA): TGTGCCACCGGGGGGGCAGCCTCCTACAATGAGCAGTTCTTC.

CDR3 amino acids: CASSLRAGSYEQYF. The CDR3 nucleotides are TGCGCCAGCAGCTTGCGAGCGGGATCCTACGAGCAGTACTTC. This chain links TRBV5-1 with TRBJ2-7, with 7 bases identical to TRBD2. The CDR3 loop spans 14 amino acids. V was pared by 1 base and J by 1 base, with 2 bases of the junction left unmatched. Looked up from germline, CDR1 is SGHRS and CDR2 is YFSETQ. Based on the CDR3 plus reference TRBV5-1 and TRBJ2-7, the full variable domain is KAGVTQTPRYLIKTRGQQVTLSCSPISGHRSVSWYQQTPGQGLQFLFEYFSETQRNKGNFPGRFSGRQFSNSRSEMNVSTLELGDSALYLCASSLRAGSYEQYFGPGTRLTVT.

The chain joins TRBV5-8 to TRBJ1-1, with D tentatively TRBD1 (6 bases). The V end lost 8 bases, the J end lost 5 bases, and 19 bases lay between the germline ends. CDR1 and CDR2 (germline): SGHTS, YDEGEE. The CDR3 length is 14 residues. CDR3 DNA: TGTGCCAGAGGAGGAGCAGGGGTGGTAACTGAAGCTTTCTTT. Translating it yields CARGGAGVVTEAFF.

This chain connects TRBV19 to TRBJ1-5, with D unclear. The germline V and J ends were trimmed by 5 bases and 3 bases, with 20 bases remaining between them. The CDR3 runs 17 residues. CDR1 LNHDA and CDR2 SQIVND come from the germline V gene (reference sequence). CDR3 DNA: TGTGCCAGTAGTCCAACCCCACGGGTGTCCCACAATCAGCCCCAGCATTTT. It is translated as CASSPTPRVSHNQPQHF.

This chain links TRBV4-1 with TRBJ2-7; 12 nucleotides agree with TRBD2. In germline, CDR1 is MGHRA, CDR2 YSYEKL. The junction had 4 bases not matched to a gene; V was cut back by 5 bases and J by 5 bases. There are 14 residues in the CDR3. CDR3 coding DNA: TGCGCCAGCAGCTCACTAGCGGGAGGAAACGAGCAGTACTTC. Amino acid sequence: CASSSLAGGNEQYF.

V usage is TRBV15 and J usage is TRBJ1-1; D perhaps matches TRBD1 (6 bases). Germline V gene data show CDR1 as LNHNV and CDR2 as YYDKDF (reference sequence). Trimming stripped 1 base from V and 6 bases from J, with 18 bases between. This CDR3 comprises 16 residues. The CDR3 DNA reads as TGTGCCACCAGCAGAGGGAGGGGGGGCGAAGTGGCTGAAGCTTTCTTT. This translates into CATSRGRGGEVAEAFF.

This chain connects TRBV19 to TRBJ2-1, with a weak D call TRBD1 (5 bases). V lost 5 bases and J lost 10, with 12 bases in between. Germline V gives CDR1 LNHDA, CDR2 SQIVND (reference sequence). This CDR3 has 12 residues. CDR3 coding DNA: TGTGCCAGTAGTGTCCAGGGTGGCGAGCAGTTCTTC. Translating gives CASSVQGGEQFF.

This sequence joins TRBV5-4 and TRBJ1-5; D unresolved. The CDR3 runs 15 residues. The germline V gene has CDR1 SGHNT and CDR2 YYREEE (reference sequence). Trimming took 4 bases from V and 3 from J, leaving 14 bases between them. CDR3 sequence: CASSQGGLINQPQHF. The CDR3 DNA is TGTGCCAGCAGCCAAGGTGGGCTAATCAATCAGCCCCAGCATTTT.

The rearrangement joins TRBV7-8 to TRBJ2-1; 12 bases are a match to TRBD2. Germline loops: CDR1 SGHVS, CDR2 FQNEAQ. V lost 5 bases and J lost 4; bases outside the gene matches: 9. CDR3 length equals 17 residues. CDR3 nucleotide sequence: TGTGCCAGCAGCCCCATACTTCTAGCGGGAGGGTACAATGAGCAGTTCTTC. Protein: CASSPILLAGGYNEQFF.

The chain employs TRBV6-5 and TRBJ1-6; D gene ambiguous. CDR1 is MNHEY, CDR2 SVGAGI, per germline. The CDR3 is 15 amino acids. V was cut by 0 bases and J by 5 bases, with 8 bases left in between. CDR3 sequence: CASSYSNRNNSPLHF. In DNA, the CDR3 is TGTGCCAGCAGTTACTCGAACAGAAATAATTCACCCCTCCACTTT.